The 19 T cell receptor beta chains below all came from one sample that was sequenced in a study of post-analysis software for immune sequencing data. Findings of the study overall: TRBV5-6, TRBV5-1 and TRBV20-1 were among roughly five TRBV segments more frequent in patients than controls.

Unique molecular identifiers had been added to the TCR beta cDNA libraries. Each CDR3 protein is one row after TCRdb ran MiXCR on the PCR reads. The sample yields 250,000 to 300,000 distinct CDR3 sequences, less than 40% seen once. Their specific antigens are unknown. The sequencing sample was made of blood. The receptor source for this set is a girl between 5 and 17 years old with multiple sclerosis.

This clonotype was counted ten times or more. The chain is built from TRBV20-1 and TRBJ2-6; D perhaps matches TRBD1 (6 bases). Germline-derived CDR1 and CDR2 are DFQATT and SNEGSKA (reference sequence). The CDR3 length is 16 residues. Deletions cut 6 bases from V and 0 bases from J, with 15 bases between. The DNA for the CDR3 is TGCAGTGCCAAGGACAGTGGGTCCTCTGGGGCCAACGTCCTGACTTTC. This translates into CSAKDSGSSGANVLTF.

This clonotype showed up just once. The chain joins TRBV12-3 or TRBV12-4 to TRBJ2-3; either TRBD1 or TRBD2 may fit D (6 bases each). V lost 6 bases to trimming and J lost 2 bases, with 15 bases between them. This CDR3 region has 15 residues. In DNA form, the CDR3 reads TGTGCCAGCAGCTTTAGGCGGGACAACACAGATACGCAGTATTTT. As protein: CASSFRRDNTDTQYF.

The CDR3 coding sequence is TGTGCCAGCGAGGGGACCACAGATACGCAGTATTTT. The encoded protein is CASEGTTDTQYF. V and J are TRBV13 and TRBJ2-3; D possibly uses TRBD1 or TRBD2 (5 bases each). V lost 8 bases and J lost 2, with 8 bases in between. Germline CDR1 reads PRHDT; CDR2 reads FYEKMQ (reference sequence). The CDR3 runs 12 residues.

This clonotype turned up a few times. The rearrangement uses TRBV29-1 and TRBJ2-2, with a possible D match to TRBD2 (6 bases). CDR1 and CDR2 (germline): SQVTM, ANQGSEA. V was clipped by 3 bases and J by 1 base, with 6 bases between them. The CDR3 has 13 residues. The CDR3 protein is CSVDSGNTGELFF. CDR3 coding DNA: TGCAGCGTTGATAGCGGGAACACCGGGGAGCTGTTTTTT.

This chain links TRBV25-1 with TRBJ2-5, with D possibly TRBD2 on 5 matching bases. CDR1 and CDR2 from the germline V gene are MGHDK and SYGVNS. The CDR3 loop spans 14 amino acids. Trimming stripped 1 base from V and 1 base from J, with 7 bases between. In DNA, the CDR3 is TGTGCCAGCAGTGAATTCGGGGTCCAAGAGACCCAGTACTTC. This gives the protein CASSEFGVQETQYF.

The table lists this clonotype with many counts. The V and J genes are TRBV10-3 and TRBJ2-1; 11 positions match TRBD1. CDR3 length: 15 amino acids. CDR1 and CDR2 (germline): ENHRY, SYGVKD. V shed 4 bases and J 8 bases; nucleotides not matched to a gene: 7. This chain's CDR3 is CAISGRTGGFDEQFF. The CDR3 nucleotides read TGTGCCATCAGTGGCAGGACAGGGGGCTTCGATGAGCAGTTCTTC.

Worth noting for this clonotype: This could be a read error, since a much larger clone is one nucleotide away. The rearrangement uses TRBV5-1 and TRBJ1-1, with unresolved D. V shed 2 bases and J shed 4 bases, with 9 bases lying between them. The CDR3 contains 13 residues. From germline, CDR1 is SGHRS and CDR2 YFSETQ. The CDR3 nucleotides read TGCGCCAGCAGCTTAAGTGAATGCACTGAAGCTTTCTTT. Translation gives CASSLSECTEAFF. Filled out from reference TRBV5-1 and TRBJ1-1, the complete variable domain reads KAGVTQTPRYLIKTRGQQVTLSCSPISGHRSVSWYQQTPGQGLQFLFEYFSETQRNKGNFPGRFSGRQFSNSRSEMNVSTLELGDSALYLCASSLSECTEAFFGQGTRLTVV.

A remark on this clonotype: One end of the junction does not line up with germline, which may come from a read error. The chain links TRBV11-2 to TRBJ2-7; 14 positions agree with TRBD2. This CDR3 spans 18 amino acids. CDR1 is SGHAT and CDR2 is FQNNGV in the germline V gene. The CDR3 spells CAGSPTGLAGGVSYEQYF. CDR3 bases: TGTGCCGGCAGTCCCACCGGACTAGCGGGAGGAGTCTCCTACGAGCAGTACTTC.

This clonotype was counted at least ten times. The chain links TRBV7-9 to TRBJ2-1, with 8 nucleotides matching TRBD2. Germline values: CDR1 SEHNR, CDR2 FQNEAQ (reference sequence). The CDR3 sequence is 15 residues long. The ends lost 7 bases at V and 0 bases at J; junction bases unmatched: 5. The CDR3 DNA reads as TGTGCCAGCATCTCTAGCGGGTACTCCTACAATGAGCAGTTCTTC. Residues: CASISSGYSYNEQFF.

Remarks on this clonotype: This may stem from a read error, because a much larger clone lies one nucleotide away. This chain connects TRBV20-1 to TRBJ2-1; perhaps TRBD2 as D (5 bases). Judging by the DNA end, TRBJ2-7 fits better; the J call may be wrong. CDR1 DFQATT and CDR2 SNEGSKA come from the germline V gene (reference sequence). The CDR3 loop spans 18 amino acids. The CDR3 here is CSAREVWEQPSSYNEQYF. In nucleotides, the CDR3 is TGCAGTGCTAGAGAGGTATGGGAACAGCCTAGCTCCTACAATGAGCAGTACTTC.

Of note for this clonotype: A read error may explain this, as a much larger clone is one base away. This chain joins TRBV27 and TRBJ1-2; D is unresolved. This CDR3 has 18 residues. The V gene's germline CDR1 is MNHEY and CDR2 SMNVEV (reference sequence). CDR3 DNA: TGTGCCAGCAGTTCGACGGACCCAGGCCAGTCCTCCAGCTATAGCTACACCTTC. It translates to CASSSTDPGQSSSYSYTF.

With regard to this clonotype: This could be a read error, since a much larger clone is one nucleotide away. This rearrangement joins TRBV5-6 to TRBJ1-1; no definite D call. Trimming removed 2 bases from V and 13 bases from J, with 18 bases in between. CDR3 size: 13 residues. Germline loops: CDR1 SGHDT, CDR2 YYEEEE. Written as DNA, the CDR3 is TGTGCCAGCAGCTTTACCGGAGGGCAGAGAGGTTTCTTT. This translates into CASSFTGGQRGFF.

This clonotype was detected only a few times. The rearrangement links TRBV28 to TRBJ1-5; no clear D. V lost 3 bases to trimming and J lost 11 bases, with 5 bases between them. CDR3 length: 10 amino acids. Germline assignment: CDR1 MDHEN and CDR2 SYDVKM. CDR3 sequence: CASSFGAQHF. The CDR3 DNA sequence: TGTGCCAGCAGTTTCGGGGCCCAGCATTTT. The full variable domain, in which reference TRBV28 and TRBJ1-5 provide the parts outside the CDR3, is DVKVTQSSRYLVKRTGEKVFLECVQDMDHENMFWYRQDPGLGLRLIYFSYDVKMKEKGDIPEGYSVSREKKERFSLILESASTNQTSMYLCASSFGAQHFGDGTRLSIL.

This clonotype was counted at least ten times. The chain couples TRBV28 to TRBJ1-2, with TRBD1 matching over 10 bases. Trimming at V came to 6 bases and at J to 8 bases, leaving 9 bases not matched to a gene. In germline, CDR1 is MDHEN, CDR2 SYDVKM. The CDR3 consists of 14 residues. CDR3 loop: CASSRQGADWGYTF. CDR3 DNA sequence: TGTGCCAGCAGCCGACAGGGGGCGGATTGGGGCTACACCTTC.

This clonotype was picked up many times. The CDR3 bases are TGTGCCAGCAGCTTAGGGGCTAGCCCACAAGAGACCCAGTACTTC. Residues: CASSLGASPQETQYF. The chain couples TRBV7-9 to TRBJ2-5, with a weak D call TRBD2 (5 bases). Germline V gene lookup returns CDR1 SEHNR and CDR2 FQNEAQ (reference sequence). This CDR3 is 15 amino acids long. Trimming cost V 1 base and J 2 bases, with 11 bases left between them.

This clonotype was observed at least ten times. The V call is TRBV10-3, the J call TRBJ2-7, with 8 bases identical to TRBD1. This CDR3 region has 12 residues. From germline, CDR1 is ENHRY and CDR2 SYGVKD. Unmatched junction bases numbered 4, after V lost 6 bases and J lost 6 bases. CDR3 bases: TGTGCCATCAGGGGTACAGGGGGCGAGCAGTACTTC. Translated: CAIRGTGGEQYF.

This clonotype appeared a few times. A read error may explain this, as a much larger clone is one base away. The chain is built from TRBV7-3 and TRBJ2-1; 11 positions agree with TRBD2. Germline CDR1 SGHTA, CDR2 FQGTGA. The CDR3 loop spans 15 amino acids. With 1 base clipped from V and 5 bases from J, the junction kept 1 base outside the gene matches. DNA for the CDR3: TGTGCCAGCAGCTTAAGACTAGCGGGGAACAATGAGCAGTTCTTC. It translates to CASSLRLAGNNEQFF.

This clonotype has at least ten counts. J is TRBJ2-3 and V is TRBV6-5, with D perhaps matching TRBD1 or TRBD2 (5 bases each). Trimming stripped 7 bases from V and 1 base from J, with 12 bases between. This CDR3 is built from 14 residues. Germline CDR1 is MNHEY and CDR2 is SVGAGI. The CDR3 sequence is CASTAGTGTDTQYF. For the CDR3, the DNA is TGTGCCAGCACTGCAGGGACGGGCACAGATACGCAGTATTTT.

In its sample, this clonotype was seen a few times. J is TRBJ2-2 and V is TRBV29-1, with TRBD1 as a possible D gene (6 bases). The CDR3 is 20 amino acids. CDR1 and CDR2 from the germline V gene are SQVTM and ANQGSEA. Trimming shortened V by 0 bases and J by 3 bases, and 26 bases separated the two germline ends. DNA for the CDR3: TGCAGCGTTGAAGATTCCGGGGACATACGTTCGGGATTCTACACCGGGGAGCTGTTTTTT. Translated: CSVEDSGDIRSGFYTGELFF.